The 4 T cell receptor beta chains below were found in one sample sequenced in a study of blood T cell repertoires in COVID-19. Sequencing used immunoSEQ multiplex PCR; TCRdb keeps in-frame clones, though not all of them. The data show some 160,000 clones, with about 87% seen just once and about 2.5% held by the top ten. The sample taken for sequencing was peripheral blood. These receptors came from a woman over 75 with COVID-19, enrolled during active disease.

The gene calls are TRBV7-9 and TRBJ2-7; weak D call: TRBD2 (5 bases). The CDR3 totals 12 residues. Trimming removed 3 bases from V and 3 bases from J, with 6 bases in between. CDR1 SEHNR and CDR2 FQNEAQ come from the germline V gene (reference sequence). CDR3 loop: CASSLGSYEQYF. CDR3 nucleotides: TGTGCCAGCAGCTTGGGGAGCTACGAGCAGTACTTC. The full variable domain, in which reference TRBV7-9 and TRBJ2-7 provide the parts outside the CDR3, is DTGVSQNPRHKITKRGQNVTFRCDPISEHNRLYWYRQTLGQGPEFLTYFQNEAQLEKSRLLSDRFSAERPKGSFSTLEIQRTEQGDSAMYLCASSLGSYEQYFGPGTRLTVT.

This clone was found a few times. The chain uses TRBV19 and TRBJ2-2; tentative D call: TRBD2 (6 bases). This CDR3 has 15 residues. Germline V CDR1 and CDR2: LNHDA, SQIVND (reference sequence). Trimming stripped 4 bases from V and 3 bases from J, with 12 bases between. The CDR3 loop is CASSKLEGYTGELFF. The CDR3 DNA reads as TGTGCCAGTAGTAAGTTGGAGGGTTACACCGGGGAGCTGTTTTTT.

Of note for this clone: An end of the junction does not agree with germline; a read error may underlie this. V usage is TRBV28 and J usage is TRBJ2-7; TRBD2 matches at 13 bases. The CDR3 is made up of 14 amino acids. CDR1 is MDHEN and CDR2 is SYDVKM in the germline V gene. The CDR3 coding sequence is TGTGCCAGCAACCCCGGGACTAGCGGGGCCCTTCGGGACTTC. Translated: CASNPGTSGALRDF.

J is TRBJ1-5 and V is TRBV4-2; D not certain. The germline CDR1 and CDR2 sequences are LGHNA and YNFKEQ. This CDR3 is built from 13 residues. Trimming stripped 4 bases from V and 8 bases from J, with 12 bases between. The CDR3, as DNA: TGTGCCAGCAGCCGCGAGGCCCAAGAGCCCCAGCATTTT. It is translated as CASSREAQEPQHF.